One sample yielded the 14 T cell receptor beta chains listed below, sequenced in a study of cytomegalovirus exposure and HLA in healthy donors. The PCR contained 60 Vbeta and 13 Jbeta primers. This table comes from immunoSEQ multiplex PCR, and its TCRdb copy is limited to in-frame clones, with some not included. The sample features about 46,000 clones, with under 1.3% in its top ten. The sample taken for sequencing was PBMCs. These receptors all stem from a woman aged 40 to 50 in good health and CMV-seronegative.

This chain links TRBV9 with TRBJ2-1; 10 bases are a match to TRBD2. J lost 15 bases, V lost 3 bases, and 9 bases had no gene match. The CDR3 consists of 13 residues. Germline CDR1 reads SGDLS; CDR2 reads YYNGEE. CDR3 residues: CASSGTGTSVPFF. In nucleotides, the CDR3 is TGTGCCAGCAGCGGGACCGGGACTAGCGTTCCGTTCTTC.

The chain combines TRBV9 with TRBJ1-2, with 9 bases matching TRBD1. This CDR3 contains 15 residues. The ends lost 3 bases at V and 6 bases at J; junction bases unmatched: 9. Germline V gene sequence: CDR1 SGDLS, CDR2 YYNGEE. In DNA form, the CDR3 reads TGTGCCAGCAGCGCCTCCCCCGGGACAGGGAATGGCTACACCTTC. Protein: CASSASPGTGNGYTF.

The rearrangement joins TRBV25-1 to TRBJ2-7; 7 positions agree with TRBD2. V lost 8 bases, J lost 6 bases, and 13 bases stayed unmatched. The CDR3 runs 14 residues. Germline loops: CDR1 MGHDK, CDR2 SYGVNS. Here the CDR3 reads CASAMGGGPLEQYF. The CDR3 DNA sequence: TGTGCCAGCGCGATGGGGGGAGGGCCTCTCGAGCAGTACTTC.

On this clone: A junction end diverges from the germline sequence, so it may reflect a read error. J is TRBJ2-7 and V is TRBV5-5, with D unresolved. The CDR3 consists of 14 residues. Germline-derived CDR1 and CDR2 are SGHKS and YYEKEE (reference sequence). The CDR3 protein is CASSLTAGGYEQSF. The CDR3 DNA reads TGTGCCAGCAGCTTGACGGCCGGCGGCTACGAGCAGTCCTTC.

The chain is built from TRBV27 and TRBJ1-1, with 7 nucleotides matching TRBD1. This CDR3 region has 16 residues. Unmatched junction bases numbered 6, after V lost 2 bases and J lost 0 bases. CDR1 and CDR2 (germline): MNHEY, SMNVEV (reference sequence). This chain's CDR3 is CASSLNRGEMNTEAFF. CDR3 sequence (DNA): TGTGCCAGCAGTTTAAACAGGGGTGAGATGAACACTGAAGCTTTCTTT.

The chain combines TRBV18 with TRBJ1-1; D perhaps matches TRBD1 (5 bases). Trimming cost V 3 bases and J 3 bases, with 8 bases left between them. CDR3 length: 13 amino acids. Germline V gene sequence: CDR1 KGHSH, CDR2 LQKENI. The CDR3 protein is CASSPGGDTEAFF. The DNA of the CDR3 is TGTGCCAGCTCACCCGGGGGGGACACTGAAGCTTTCTTT.

This sequence joins TRBV6-5 and TRBJ1-2; 7 bases are a match to TRBD1. Germline V gives CDR1 MNHEY, CDR2 SVGAGI. The CDR3 runs 11 residues. J gave up 10 bases and V 5 bases, and 4 bases lay outside the gene matches. CDR3 in DNA: TGTGCCAGCAGTAACAGGGGCGACTACACCTTC. Amino acid sequence: CASSNRGDYTF.

The rearrangement links TRBV7-8 to TRBJ2-7; TRBD2 might be the D (6 bases). Germline V gene lookup returns CDR1 SGHVS and CDR2 FQNEAQ. The CDR3 loop spans 12 amino acids. The V end was cut by 5 bases, the J end by 3 bases, with 8 bases between. The CDR3 loop reads CASSRDFYEQYF. In DNA form, the CDR3 reads TGTGCCAGCAGCCGGGACTTCTACGAGCAGTACTTC.

The CDR3 here is CASSSSTRGRPYEQYF. CDR3 bases: TGTGCCAGCAGTTCCTCGACTAGAGGGAGGCCCTACGAGCAGTACTTC. This chain joins TRBV6-6 and TRBJ2-7, with D possibly being TRBD2 (6 bases). Germline V CDR1 and CDR2: MNHNY, SVGAGI (reference sequence). V shed 4 bases and J shed 2 bases, with 18 bases lying between them. The CDR3 has 16 amino acids.

The rearrangement uses TRBV5-1 and TRBJ2-7, with TRBD1 matching over 10 bases. Germline CDR1 SGHRS, CDR2 YFSETQ. V dropped 1 base and J dropped 0; count of bases not matched to a gene: 13. This CDR3 has 19 amino acids. The CDR3: CASSLNYPTGGFPSYEQYF. The CDR3 DNA is TGCGCCAGCAGCTTGAACTACCCGACAGGGGGCTTCCCCTCCTACGAGCAGTACTTC.

The chain recombines TRBV11-1 with TRBJ1-1; D is possibly TRBD1 (5 bases). CDR1 and CDR2 from the germline V gene are SGHAT and FQDESV (reference sequence). The CDR3 extends over 16 amino acids. V was cut by 6 bases and J by 3 bases, with 20 bases left in between. The CDR3 sequence is CASRIPETVRDTEAFF. Here the CDR3 DNA reads TGTGCCAGCAGAATACCCGAGACAGTTCGAGACACTGAAGCTTTCTTT.

CDR3: CASSYPRAWGYTF. For the CDR3, the DNA is TGTGCCAGCAGCTATCCGAGAGCTTGGGGCTACACCTTC. The chain joins TRBV7-2 to TRBJ1-2; D is uncertain. This CDR3 is built from 13 residues. V lost 4 bases and J lost 8, with 14 bases in between. Per the germline V gene, CDR1 is SGHTA and CDR2 is FQGNSA.

The V call is TRBV4-1, the J call TRBJ2-7; 7 bases fit TRBD1. Germline CDR1 and CDR2: MGHRA and YSYEKL. Unmatched junction bases numbered 4, after V lost 5 bases and J lost 6 bases. The length of the CDR3 is 12 residues. CDR3 sequence (DNA): TGCGCCAGCAGCGACAGGGTAGCCGAGCAGTACTTC. This gives the protein CASSDRVAEQYF.

This rearrangement joins TRBV11-2 to TRBJ2-7; D unresolved. The CDR3 length is 14 residues. Germline V gene lookup returns CDR1 SGHAT and CDR2 FQNNGV. V was clipped by 1 base and J by 8 bases, with 15 bases between them. CDR3 DNA: TGTGCCAGCAGCTTAGGGTCGATAGCAGTGAAGCAGTACTTC. This gives the protein CASSLGSIAVKQYF.